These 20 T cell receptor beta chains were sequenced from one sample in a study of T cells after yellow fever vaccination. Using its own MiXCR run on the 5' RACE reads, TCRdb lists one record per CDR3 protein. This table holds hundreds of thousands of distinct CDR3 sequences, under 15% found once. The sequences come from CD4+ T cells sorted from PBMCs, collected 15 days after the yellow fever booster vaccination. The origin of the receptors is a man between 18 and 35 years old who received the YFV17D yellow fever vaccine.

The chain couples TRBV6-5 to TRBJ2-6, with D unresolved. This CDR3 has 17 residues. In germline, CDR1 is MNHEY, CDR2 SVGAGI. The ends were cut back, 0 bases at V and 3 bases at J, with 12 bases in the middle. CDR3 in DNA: TGTGCCAGCAGTTACTCCGGCCAGAGCTTTGGGGCCAACGTCCTGACTTTC. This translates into CASSYSGQSFGANVLTF.

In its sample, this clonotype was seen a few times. CDR3 sequence (DNA): TGTGCCAGCAGCACCGGGACTAGCGGGGGGTGGGCAGATACGCAGTATTTT. Its translation is CASSTGTSGGWADTQYF. The rearrangement joins TRBV11-2 to TRBJ2-3; 15 bases fit TRBD2. With 5 bases clipped from V and 4 bases from J, the junction kept 7 bases outside the gene matches. CDR3 length: 17 residues. The germline gives CDR1 SGHAT, CDR2 FQNNGV. Looking up the rest from reference TRBV11-2 and TRBJ2-3 gives the full variable domain: EAGVAQSPRYKIIEKRQSVAFWCNPISGHATLYWYQQILGQGPKLLIQFQNNGVVDDSQLPKDRFSAERLKGVDSTLKIQPAKLEDSAVYLCASSTGTSGGWADTQYFGPGTRLTVL.

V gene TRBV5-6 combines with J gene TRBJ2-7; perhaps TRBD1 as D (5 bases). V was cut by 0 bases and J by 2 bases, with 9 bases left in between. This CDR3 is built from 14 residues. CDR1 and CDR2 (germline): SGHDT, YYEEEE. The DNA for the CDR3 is TGTGCCAGCAGCTTGGCTCGACAGACCTACGAGCAGTACTTC. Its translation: CASSLARQTYEQYF.

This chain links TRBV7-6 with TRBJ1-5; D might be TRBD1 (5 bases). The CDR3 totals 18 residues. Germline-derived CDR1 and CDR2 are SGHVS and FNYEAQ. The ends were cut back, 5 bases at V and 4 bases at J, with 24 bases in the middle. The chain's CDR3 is CASSPGPTLKGQNQPQHF. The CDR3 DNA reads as TGTGCCAGCAGCCCAGGCCCAACCCTCAAGGGGCAGAATCAGCCCCAGCATTTT. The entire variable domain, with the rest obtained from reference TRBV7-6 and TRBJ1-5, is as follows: GAGVSQSPRYKVTKRGQDVALRCDPISGHVSLYWYRQALGQGPEFLTYFNYEAQQDKSGLPNDRFSAERPEGSISTLTIQRTEQRDSAMYRCASSPGPTLKGQNQPQHFGDGTRLSIL.

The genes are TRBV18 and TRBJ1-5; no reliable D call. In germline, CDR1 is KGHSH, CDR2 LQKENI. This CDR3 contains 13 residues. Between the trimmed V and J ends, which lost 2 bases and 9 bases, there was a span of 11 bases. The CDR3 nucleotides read TGTGCCAGCTCACCAGACCCCGGCCGGCCCCAGCATTTT. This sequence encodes CASSPDPGRPQHF.

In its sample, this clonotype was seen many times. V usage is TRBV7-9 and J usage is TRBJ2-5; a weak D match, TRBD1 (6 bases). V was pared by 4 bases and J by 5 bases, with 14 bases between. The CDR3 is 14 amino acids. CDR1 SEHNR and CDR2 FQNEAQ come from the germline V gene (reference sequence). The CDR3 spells CASSYGGVRETQYF. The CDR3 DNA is TGTGCCAGCAGCTATGGGGGCGTGAGGGAGACCCAGTACTTC.

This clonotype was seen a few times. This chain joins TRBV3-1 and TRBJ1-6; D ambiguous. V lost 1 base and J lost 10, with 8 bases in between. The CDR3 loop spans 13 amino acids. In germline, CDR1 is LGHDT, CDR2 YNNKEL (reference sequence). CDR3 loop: CASSQVPGSPLHF. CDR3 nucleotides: TGTGCCAGCAGCCAAGTACCCGGATCACCCCTCCACTTT.

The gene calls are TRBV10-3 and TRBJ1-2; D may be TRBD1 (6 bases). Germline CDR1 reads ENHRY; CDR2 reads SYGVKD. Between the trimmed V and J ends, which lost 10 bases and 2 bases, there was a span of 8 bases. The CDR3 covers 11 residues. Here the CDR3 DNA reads TGTGCCACCGGACAGAACTATGGCTACACCTTC. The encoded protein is CATGQNYGYTF.

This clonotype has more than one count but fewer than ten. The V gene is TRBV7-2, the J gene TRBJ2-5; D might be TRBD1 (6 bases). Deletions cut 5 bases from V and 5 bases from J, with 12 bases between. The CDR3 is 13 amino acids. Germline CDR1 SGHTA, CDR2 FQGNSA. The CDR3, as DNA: TGTGCCAGCAGCCCCCGGACAGCGGAGACCCAGTACTTC. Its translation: CASSPRTAETQYF.

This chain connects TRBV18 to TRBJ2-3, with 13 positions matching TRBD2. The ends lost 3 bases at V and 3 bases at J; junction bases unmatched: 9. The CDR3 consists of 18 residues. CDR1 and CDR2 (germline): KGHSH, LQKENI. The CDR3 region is CASSPGLAGTQGTDTQYF. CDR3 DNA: TGTGCCAGCTCACCGGGACTAGCGGGAACCCAGGGTACAGATACGCAGTATTTT.

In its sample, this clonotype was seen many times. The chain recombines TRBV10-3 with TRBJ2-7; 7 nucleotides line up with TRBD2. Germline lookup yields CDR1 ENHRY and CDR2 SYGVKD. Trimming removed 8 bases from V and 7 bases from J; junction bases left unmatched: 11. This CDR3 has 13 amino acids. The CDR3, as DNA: TGTGCCATCGGTCTAGCGGCCACGGGTGAGCAGTACTTC. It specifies CAIGLAATGEQYF.

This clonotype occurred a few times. CDR3 amino acids: CASSPPSPLTDTQYF. In DNA form, the CDR3 reads TGTGCCAGCTCACCACCCTCTCCTCTCACAGATACGCAGTATTTT. This chain links TRBV18 with TRBJ2-3, with D unclear. V was trimmed by 0 bases and J by 2 bases, leaving 9 bases between them. This CDR3 is 15 amino acids long. Germline loops: CDR1 KGHSH, CDR2 LQKENI. Full variable domain (outside the CDR3, taken from reference TRBV18 and TRBJ2-3): NAGVMQNPRHLVRRRGQEARLRCSPMKGHSHVYWYRQLPEEGLKFMVYLQKENIIDESGMPKERFSAEFPKEGPSILRIQQVVRGDSAAYFCASSPPSPLTDTQYFGPGTRLTVL.

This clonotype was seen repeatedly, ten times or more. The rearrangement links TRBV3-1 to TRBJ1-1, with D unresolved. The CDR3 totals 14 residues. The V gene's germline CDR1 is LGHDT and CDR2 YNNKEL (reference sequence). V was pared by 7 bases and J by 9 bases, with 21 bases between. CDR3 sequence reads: CASTANTRDPKAFF. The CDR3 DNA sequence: TGTGCCAGCACCGCCAACACACGGGATCCAAAAGCTTTCTTT.

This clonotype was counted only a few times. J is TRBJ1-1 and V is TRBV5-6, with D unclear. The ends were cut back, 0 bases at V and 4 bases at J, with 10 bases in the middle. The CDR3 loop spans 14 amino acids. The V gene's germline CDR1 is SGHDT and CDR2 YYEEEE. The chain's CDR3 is CASSLVPTGTEAFF. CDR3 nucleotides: TGTGCCAGCAGCTTGGTTCCCACGGGCACTGAAGCTTTCTTT.

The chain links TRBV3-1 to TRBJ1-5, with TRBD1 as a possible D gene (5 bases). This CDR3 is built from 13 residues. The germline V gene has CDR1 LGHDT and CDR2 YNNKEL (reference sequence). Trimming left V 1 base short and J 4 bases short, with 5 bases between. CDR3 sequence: CASSQGQNQPQHF. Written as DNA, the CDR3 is TGTGCCAGCAGCCAAGGACAGAATCAGCCCCAGCATTTT.

The chain's CDR3 is CASSQAGTYEAFF. CDR3 bases: TGTGCCAGCAGCCAAGCCGGGACGTATGAAGCTTTCTTT. The chain recombines TRBV6-5 with TRBJ1-1, with D tentatively TRBD1 (5 bases). CDR3 length: 13 residues. V was pared by 6 bases and J by 7 bases, with 15 bases between. Germline-derived CDR1 and CDR2 are MNHEY and SVGAGI.

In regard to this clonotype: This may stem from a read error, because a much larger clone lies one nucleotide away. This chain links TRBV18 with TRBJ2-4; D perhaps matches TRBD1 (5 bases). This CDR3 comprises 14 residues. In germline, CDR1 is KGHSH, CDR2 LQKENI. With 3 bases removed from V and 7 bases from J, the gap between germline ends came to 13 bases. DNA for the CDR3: TGTGCCAGCTCACCCGCGGAAGGGGTGAACATTCAGTACTTC. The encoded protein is CASSPAEGVNIQYF. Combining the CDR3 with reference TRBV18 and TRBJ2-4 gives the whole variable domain NAGVMQNPRHLVRRRGQEARLRCSPMKGHSHVYWYRQLPEEGLKFMVYLQKENIIDESGMPKERFSAEFPKEGPSILRIQQVVRGDSAAYFCASSPAEGVNIQYFGAGTRLSVL.

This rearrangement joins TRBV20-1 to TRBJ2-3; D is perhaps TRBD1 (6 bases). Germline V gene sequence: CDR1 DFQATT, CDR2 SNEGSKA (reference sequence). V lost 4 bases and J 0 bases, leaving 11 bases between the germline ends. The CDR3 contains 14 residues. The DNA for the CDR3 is TGCAGTGCTACTCGGGACACCAGCACAGATACGCAGTATTTT. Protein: CSATRDTSTDTQYF.

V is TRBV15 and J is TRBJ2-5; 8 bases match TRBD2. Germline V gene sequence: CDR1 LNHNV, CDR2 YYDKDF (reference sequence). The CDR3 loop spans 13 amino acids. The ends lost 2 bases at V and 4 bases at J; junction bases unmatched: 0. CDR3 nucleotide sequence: TGTGCCACCAGCAGAACTAGCGGAGAGACCCAGTACTTC. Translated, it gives CATSRTSGETQYF.

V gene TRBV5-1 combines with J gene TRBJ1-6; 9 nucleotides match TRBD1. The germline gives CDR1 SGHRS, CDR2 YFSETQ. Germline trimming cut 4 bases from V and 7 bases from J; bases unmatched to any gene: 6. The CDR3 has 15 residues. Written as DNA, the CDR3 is TGCGCCAGCAGCGCACAGACAGGGGGGAATTCACCCCTCCACTTT. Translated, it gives CASSAQTGGNSPLHF. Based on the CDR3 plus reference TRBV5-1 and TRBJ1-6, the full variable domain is KAGVTQTPRYLIKTRGQQVTLSCSPISGHRSVSWYQQTPGQGLQFLFEYFSETQRNKGNFPGRFSGRQFSNSRSEMNVSTLELGDSALYLCASSAQTGGNSPLHFGNGTRLTVT.